This T cell receptor (beta chain) stems from a study of CXCR3-negative and CXCR3-positive naive CD8 T cells (dated by TCRdb to the late 2010s). For context, the study as a whole: In total, 130 million to 150 million TRB reads were obtained, which works out to roughly 1.5 +/- 0.3 million reads per library. Diversity and physicochemical repertoire analyses covered 11 donors pooled from two independent experiments. Naive subsets from roughly 5 donors and memory cells from 3 donors were included in the TRBV-TRBJ cluster analysis. Results the study describes overall, beyond this receptor: Surface CD5, linked to self-reactivity in mice, was comparable between naive subsets; TCR interaction strength was therefore also inferred from TRB CDR3 physicochemical properties. Freshly isolated PBMCs were used for most assays because CXCR3 expression partially decreased after cryopreservation. Both naive subsets had comparably high repertoire diversity, while memory CD8+ T cells had much lower repertoire diversity. Compared with CXCR3-negative naive cells, CXCR3-positive naive cells had TRB CDR3s with higher hydrophobicity (lower Kidera factor 4), lower energy, and higher strength and volume indices. Within the same donor, TRBV-TRBJ usage looked similar between naive CXCR3-negative and CXCR3-positive cells, but memory cells had distinct patterns.

For each CD8+ T cell subset, flow sorting was done in triplicate, and 310,000 or so cells per subset went directly into RLT lysis buffer. Naive CD8+ T cells were defined stringently as CD45RO-CCR7+CD27+CD95- to exclude memory contaminants. Peripheral blood mononuclear cells were isolated from buffy coats using standard density gradient centrifugation. A FACSAria III was used to flow-sort naive CD8+ T cells into CXCR3-negative and CXCR3-positive populations. An RNeasy Mini Kit was used to extract total RNA from the sorted cells. The instrument was a NextSeq 550. The Human TCR Profiling Kit (MiLaboratory) was used to make UMI-labeled 5' RACE TRB cDNA libraries. The full amount of extracted RNA was used for cDNA synthesis, and the full amount of resulting cDNA was used for PCR amplification. The libraries were made side by side, with each library going through the same number of PCR cycles. The authors' pipeline ran thus. MIGEC and MiXCR extracted about 53,000 +/- 10,000 unique UMI-labeled TRB cDNA molecules per library, requiring at least two reads per UMI. On average, each library contained approximately 40,000 +/- 10,000 functional in-frame TRB CDR3 nucleotide clonotypes without stop codons. After downsampling to 5000 UMI-labeled TRB molecules per sample, diversity metrics, including normalized Shannon-Wiener and Chao1, were computed in VDJtools. VDJtools computed clonotype-size-weighted physicochemical properties of the central five CDR3 residues: interaction energy, strength, volume and Kidera factor 4. After TCRdb reprocessed the reads, each CDR3 protein sequence was kept as one row, without DNA. TCRdb's processing, not the study's, gives the V and J calls here. In this sample's table one finds approximately 96,000 distinct CDR3 sequences. The leading ten clones occupy less than 1.1% of the sample.

CDR1 and CDR2 (SEHNR, FQNEAQ) derive from the germline V gene (reference sequence). Reading from cysteine to phenylalanine, the CDR3 counts 17 amino acids. Nucleotide data are not available. As to this clonotype: Its binding antigen is unknown.

The receptor comes from a human donor in good health. Some clones in this sample may be carry-over from other donors' samples. The specimen was naive CXCR3+ CD8+ T cells from blood. The cell subset or site label corresponds to: CD45RO-CCR7+CD27+CD95- naive CD8+ T cells expressing CXCR3 (TNR3+). The V and J genes are TRBV7-9 and TRBJ2-1; the D gene TCRdb calls, TRBD1, cannot be checked with no DNA. This receptor has the CDR3 CASSLDVGWTGYNEQFF.